A selection of T cell receptor beta chains follows, all from one sample in a study. Profiling relied on immunoSEQ multiplex PCR, and the TCRdb table lists in-frame clones only, not all of them. This table has nearly 70,000 clones, approximately 92% appearing once. Material: PBMCs. These receptor sequences come from a man aged 35-49 years with rheumatoid arthritis. Both conserved end residues are part of each CDR3. A D gene is named only where the DNA matches it firmly. Expanded clones get a size class; other rows say once, few or many, or leave the size out.

V gene,D gene,clone size,J gene,CDR3 DNA,CDR3 protein
TRBV7-8,.,.,TRBJ2-7,TGTGCCAGCAGCCCTGAGCATAGCCTCTCCTACGAGCAGTACTTC,CASSPEHSLSYEQYF
TRBV6-6,TRBD2,.,TRBJ2-7,TGTGCCAGCAGCCTATTTTTTGGCGGGGGCTCCTACGAGCAGTACTTC,CASSLFFGGGSYEQYF
TRBV4-1,.,.,TRBJ2-1,TGCGCCAGCAGCCACTATAGCCGCAGGGAGAATGAGCAGTTCTTC,CASSHYSRRENEQFF
TRBV13,TRBD1,few,TRBJ1-6,TGTGCCAGCAGCTTAGGGACAGGGCATAATTCACCCCTCCACTTT,CASSLGTGHNSPLHF
TRBV28,.,.,TRBJ1-1,TGTGCCAGCACCTCTCGCTTAGGAAGATTGGTGAACACTGAAGCTTTCTTT,CASTSRLGRLVNTEAFF
TRBV5-1,TRBD1,.,TRBJ1-2,TGCGCCAGCAGCTTGACCGTAAGGGGGCCTTATGGCTACACCTTC,CASSLTVRGPYGYTF
TRBV11-2,TRBD1,.,TRBJ1-1,TGTGCCAGCGCCAATAACAGGGGCTACACTGAAGCTTTCTTT,CASANNRGYTEAFF
TRBV21-1,.,.,TRBJ1-1,TGTGCCAGCAGCAAAGACGGGGACCCCCCATATAGCGCTGAAGCTTTCTTT,CASSKDGDPPYSAEAFF
TRBV5-1,.,.,TRBJ2-1,TGCGCCAGCAGCTTGCTAGATCATGAGCAGTTCTTC,CASSLLDHEQFF
TRBV6-5,TRBD1,.,TRBJ1-1,TGTGCCAGCAGGAAGACAGGGAAGAACACTGAAGCTTTCTTT,CASRKTGKNTEAFF
TRBV7-8,.,.,TRBJ2-1,TGTGCCAGCAGGACCGGTCTCGGTGGGGTTAGAAATGAGCAGTTCTTC,CASRTGLGGVRNEQFF
TRBV24-1,.,few,TRBJ1-2,TGTGCCACCAGTGATTTGCAGGGTGGTAACTATGGCTACACCTTC,CATSDLQGGNYGYTF
TRBV5-4,TRBD2,.,TRBJ2-3,TGTGCCAGCAGCTTGAGGAGCGGGGGGCTCACAGATACGCAGTATTTT,CASSLRSGGLTDTQYF
TRBV24-1,.,.,TRBJ1-2,TGTGCCACCAGTGATTATAGGAGCGGCTACACCTTC,CATSDYRSGYTF
TRBV9,.,.,TRBJ1-3,TGTGCCAGCAGCGTAGATGGGGCTACTGGAAACACCATATATTTT,CASSVDGATGNTIYF
TRBV24-1,.,.,TRBJ2-1,TGTGCCACCAGTGATTTTGGCAATGAGCAGTTCTTC,CATSDFGNEQFF
TRBV12-3/TRBV12-4,.,.,TRBJ1-4,TGTGCCAGCAGTCCGGACAGTGAAAAACTGTTTTTT,CASSPDSEKLFF
TRBV7-3,.,.,TRBJ2-3,TGTGCCAGCAGCTTAATGGATGTAGGAGATACGCAGTATTTT,CASSLMDVGDTQYF
TRBV5-1,TRBD1,.,TRBJ1-6,TGCGCCAGCAGCGTACAGGGGCCAACCTATAATTCACCCCTCCACTTT,CASSVQGPTYNSPLHF
TRBV7-3,TRBD2,.,TRBJ2-3,TGTGCCAGCAGCGCGGGGACTAGCTGGAGCACAGATACGCAGTATTTT,CASSAGTSWSTDTQYF
TRBV28,.,once,TRBJ2-5,TGTGCCAGCAGTCCCACGAGAGGGGTGGAGACCCAGTACTTC,CASSPTRGVETQYF
TRBV3-1/TRBV3-2,TRBD2,once,TRBJ2-7,TGTGCCAGCAGCCAAGCATTAGCGGGAGGGAACGACGAGCAGTACTTC,CASSQALAGGNDEQYF
TRBV19,.,.,TRBJ2-7,TGTGCCAGTACTTGGGGAGAGCAGTACTTC,CASTWGEQYF
TRBV6-5,.,.,TRBJ1-6,TGTGCCAGCAGTTACTCGAAGGACAGAAGCTCACCCCTCCACTTT,CASSYSKDRSSPLHF
TRBV7-8,.,.,TRBJ1-1,TGTGCCAGCAGCCCAGGTGGGATCACTGAAGCTTTCTTT,CASSPGGITEAFF
TRBV27,TRBD1,once,TRBJ2-5,TGTGCCAGCAAAACTAGGGGACAGGGGCCAAGAGAGACCCAGTACTTC,CASKTRGQGPRETQYF
TRBV19,TRBD2,.,TRBJ2-3,TGTGCCAGTAGTATAGAACTAGCGGGGGGCGCAGATACGCAGTATTTT,CASSIELAGGADTQYF
TRBV23-1,.,.,TRBJ1-5,TGCGCCAGCAGTCAAGTAACGGAAAACTGGCCGGAGAGTAATCAGCCCCAGCATTTT,CASSQVTENWPESNQPQHF
TRBV27,TRBD1,once,TRBJ2-1,TGTGCCAGCAGTGTAAATGGACAGGGGGCCTACAATGAGCAGTTCTTC,CASSVNGQGAYNEQFF
TRBV20-1,.,.,TRBJ1-5,TGCAGTGCTAGTTACAGGTCCCTTAGCAATCAGCCCCAGCATTTT,CSASYRSLSNQPQHF
TRBV6-2/TRBV6-3,TRBD2,once,TRBJ2-1,TGTGCCAGCAGTTCGGGGGGTCGTTCCTACAATGAGCAGTTCTTC,CASSSGGRSYNEQFF
TRBV7-9,.,once,TRBJ2-2,TGTGCCAGCAGCTTATGGGAAGCGAACACCGGGGAGCTGTTTTTT,CASSLWEANTGELFF
TRBV19,TRBD1,once,TRBJ2-5,TGTGCCAGTAGTTCACCCGGACAGGGGAAATTAGAGACCCAGTACTTC,CASSSPGQGKLETQYF
TRBV7-3,.,.,TRBJ2-5,TGTGCCAGCAGCTTGGACGGTGCTGGGGCCCAGTACTTC,CASSLDGAGAQYF
TRBV15,.,.,TRBJ1-2,TGTGCCACCAGCAGAGATCCTAGGGGGGGTTCCCAGCGCTACACCTTC,CATSRDPRGGSQRYTF
TRBV11-2,.,.,TRBJ1-4,TGTGCCAGCAGCTATTACAGGGATCTTAATGAAAAACTGTTTTTT,CASSYYRDLNEKLFF
TRBV7-3,.,.,TRBJ1-1,TGTGCCAGCAGCCCACAGGGAGCTAACACTGAAGCTTTCTTT,CASSPQGANTEAFF
TRBV5-8,TRBD1,.,TRBJ2-7,TGTGCCAGCAGCCGGACAGGGGACACCTACGAGCAGTACTTC,CASSRTGDTYEQYF
TRBV6-1,.,.,TRBJ2-5,TGTGCCAGCAGTGAAGGAAAACTCCAAGAGACCCAGTACTTC,CASSEGKLQETQYF
TRBV19,TRBD1,.,TRBJ1-2,TGTGCCAGTAGTATATCCAGGGGGCAGAACTATGGCTACACCTTC,CASSISRGQNYGYTF
TRBV19,.,.,TRBJ2-3,TGTGCCAGTAGTATTAATTTCCGAGGTGGGAGGGATACGCAGTATTTT,CASSINFRGGRDTQYF
TRBV2,TRBD1,.,TRBJ2-7,TGTGCCAGCAGTGGTACAGGGGTTTTGAGCTACGAGCAGTACTTC,CASSGTGVLSYEQYF
TRBV19,TRBD1,.,TRBJ1-1,TGTGCCAGTAGTACTGACAGGGGCGCCGCCATGAACACTGAAGCTTTCTTT,CASSTDRGAAMNTEAFF
TRBV18,TRBD1,.,TRBJ1-1,TGTGCCAGCTCACCAAACCCGGGACAGTTGAACACTGAAGCTTTCTTT,CASSPNPGQLNTEAFF
TRBV4-1,.,.,TRBJ1-1,TGCGCCAGCAGCCAAGTAGACTTCCTTGAAGCTTTCTTT,CASSQVDFLEAFF
TRBV28,TRBD1,.,TRBJ1-6,TGTGCCGGACGGGACAGGCATTCACCCCTCCACTTT,CAGRDRHSPLHF
TRBV2,.,.,TRBJ1-1,TGTGCCAGCACCCAGGGGCGCAACACTGAAGCTTTCTTT,CASTQGRNTEAFF
TRBV5-1,.,.,TRBJ2-7,TGCGCCAGCAGCTTTGGGGACTGGGGCTACGAGCAGTACTTC,CASSFGDWGYEQYF
TRBV4-2,.,.,TRBJ1-1,TGTGCCAGCAGCCAAGATCTATGGGGGACTGAAGCTTTCTTT,CASSQDLWGTEAFF
TRBV7-2,.,.,TRBJ2-7,TGTGCCAGCAGTCCCTCCGCTCAGGGAGTCTACGAGCAGTACTTC,CASSPSAQGVYEQYF
TRBV5-4,.,once,TRBJ1-2,TGTGCCAGCAGAGAAGGCCCCGGGGGCGCCGGCTATGGCTACACCTTC,CASREGPGGAGYGYTF
TRBV4-1,TRBD2,.,TRBJ2-3,TGCGCCAGCAGCCAAGATCCCAGCGGGAGGCCCGCAGATACGCAGTATTTT,CASSQDPSGRPADTQYF
TRBV11-2,TRBD1,once,TRBJ2-7,TGTGCCAGCAGGACAAAAGACAGGGGCCACGAGCAGTACTTC,CASRTKDRGHEQYF
TRBV24-1,TRBD1,.,TRBJ2-1,TGTGCCACCAGTGACCGACACAGGGGGCGTGAGCAGTTCTTC,CATSDRHRGREQFF